These T cell receptor beta chains were read from a single sample in a study of regulatory T cells in long-lasting Graves disease. TCRdb re-called the multiplex PCR reads with MiXCR, one entry per CDR3 protein. The sample consists of 350,000 to 550,000 distinct CDR3 sequences, 11% to 15% of them appearing once. The data also belong to a second study, concerning T cells in Graves' hyperthyroidism and ophthalmopathy.

The source material was peripheral blood mononuclear cells (PBMCs), sampled at new diagnosis, from a patient treated with antithyroid drugs. The receptors derive from a woman in her 50s with Graves disease. CDR3s include the opening cysteine and the closing phenylalanine or tryptophan. Fields, in order: V gene, J gene, clone size, D gene, CDR3 DNA, CDR3 protein. A D gene is named only where the DNA matches it firmly. Size tells how often a clone was seen (once, few, many) or the class of an expanded clone, and some rows leave it out.

V gene: TRBV3-1; J gene: TRBJ2-7; clone size: many; D gene: .; CDR3 DNA: TGTGCCAGCAGCCCCACTCACAGGGCCTACGAGCAGTACTTC; CDR3 protein: CASSPTHRAYEQYF
V gene: TRBV3-1; J gene: TRBJ2-7; clone size: many; D gene: TRBD2; CDR3 DNA: TGTGCCAGCAGCCGGGGACTAGCGGACTCCTACGAGCAGTACTTC; CDR3 protein: CASSRGLADSYEQYF
V gene: TRBV4-1; J gene: TRBJ1-4; clone size: few; D gene: .; CDR3 DNA: TGCGCCAGCAGCCAAGATGGACAGAATGAAAACCTGTTTTTT; CDR3 protein: CASSQDGQNENLFF
V gene: TRBV6-9; J gene: TRBJ2-1; clone size: many; D gene: .; CDR3 DNA: TGTGCCAGCAGTTACGGGGACCCCACCTACAATGAGCAGTTCTTC; CDR3 protein: CASSYGDPTYNEQFF
V gene: TRBV6-1; J gene: TRBJ1-1; clone size: many; D gene: .; CDR3 DNA: TGTGCCAGCAGGAAACAGGGGAACACTGAAGCTTTCTTT; CDR3 protein: CASRKQGNTEAFF
V gene: TRBV9; J gene: TRBJ2-7; clone size: many; D gene: .; CDR3 DNA: TGTGCCAGCAGCGTACTCCCCGCTTTCCCCCACGAGCAGTACTTC; CDR3 protein: CASSVLPAFPHEQYF
V gene: TRBV29-1; J gene: TRBJ2-1; clone size: .; D gene: TRBD2; CDR3 DNA: TGCAGCGTGAACACTAGCGGGAGACGAGGCTCCTACAATGAGCAGTTCTTC; CDR3 protein: CSVNTSGRRGSYNEQFF
V gene: TRBV5-8; J gene: TRBJ2-1; clone size: .; D gene: .; CDR3 DNA: TGTGCCAGCCTGAGTGAGCAGTTCTTC; CDR3 protein: CASLSEQFF
V gene: TRBV5-1; J gene: TRBJ1-1; clone size: many; D gene: TRBD1; CDR3 DNA: TGCGCCAGCAGCTTGGCCGTGACAGGGGGCGCTGAAGCTTTCTTT; CDR3 protein: CASSLAVTGGAEAFF
V gene: TRBV19; J gene: TRBJ2-7; clone size: .; D gene: TRBD2; CDR3 DNA: TGTGCCATATCTAGCGGGAGGTCCCTCTCCTACGAGCAGTACTTC; CDR3 protein: CAISSGRSLSYEQYF
V gene: TRBV3-1; J gene: TRBJ2-1; clone size: few; D gene: TRBD1; CDR3 DNA: TGTGCCAGCAGCCAAGATTGGGACAGGCCTAACAATGAGCAGTTCTTC; CDR3 protein: CASSQDWDRPNNEQFF
V gene: TRBV19; J gene: TRBJ2-1; clone size: few; D gene: TRBD2; CDR3 DNA: TGTGCCACCTCAAACCCCCTAGCGGGAGTAGACAATGAGCAGTTCTTC; CDR3 protein: CATSNPLAGVDNEQFF
V gene: TRBV2; J gene: TRBJ2-7; clone size: few; D gene: TRBD1; CDR3 DNA: TGTGCCAGCAAGCTACCGGGACAGGGGAAAGGGAACGAGCAGTACTTC; CDR3 protein: CASKLPGQGKGNEQYF
V gene: TRBV7-9; J gene: TRBJ2-7; clone size: many; D gene: TRBD2; CDR3 DNA: TGTGCCAGCAGCACCGGGACTAGTAGTAACGAGCAGTACTTC; CDR3 protein: CASSTGTSSNEQYF
V gene: TRBV10-2; J gene: TRBJ2-3; clone size: few; D gene: TRBD2; CDR3 DNA: TGCGCCAGCAGTGAGCGAGGACTAGCGGGAGGGCCGCCTACTAGCACAGATACGCAGTATTTT; CDR3 protein: CASSERGLAGGPPTSTDTQYF
V gene: TRBV20-1; J gene: TRBJ2-1; clone size: many; D gene: .; CDR3 DNA: TGCAGTGCTAGACCCGGGGTAAGTCCAGGAAATGAGCAGTTCTTC; CDR3 protein: CSARPGVSPGNEQFF
V gene: TRBV5-6; J gene: TRBJ2-5; clone size: .; D gene: TRBD2; CDR3 DNA: TGTGCCAGCAGCCCGACACCTATACTAGCGGGAGGGCGTCCAGAGACCCAGTACTTC; CDR3 protein: CASSPTPILAGGRPETQYF
V gene: TRBV7-9; J gene: TRBJ1-4; clone size: .; D gene: .; CDR3 DNA: TGTGCCAGCAGGGGGGCCAACAGTAATGAAAAACTGTTTTTT; CDR3 protein: CASRGANSNEKLFF
V gene: TRBV7-9; J gene: TRBJ2-7; clone size: many; D gene: .; CDR3 DNA: TGTGCCAGCAGCTCGGACAGATGGGACTACGAGCAGTACTTC; CDR3 protein: CASSSDRWDYEQYF
V gene: TRBV28; J gene: TRBJ1-4; clone size: many; D gene: .; CDR3 DNA: TGTGCCAGCAGCTGGGGAACGGGGGCAACTAATGAAAAACTGTTTTTT; CDR3 protein: CASSWGTGATNEKLFF
V gene: TRBV25-1; J gene: TRBJ2-1; clone size: few; D gene: .; CDR3 DNA: TGTGCCAGCAGTGAGGCAGGGGAGTACAATGAGCAGTTCTTC; CDR3 protein: CASSEAGEYNEQFF
V gene: TRBV28; J gene: TRBJ2-7; clone size: many; D gene: .; CDR3 DNA: TGTGCCTCCAGAGGTCGGGGTATCGAGCAGTACTTC; CDR3 protein: CASRGRGIEQYF
V gene: TRBV28; J gene: TRBJ2-4; clone size: many; D gene: .; CDR3 DNA: TGTGCCAGCAGTTCTACCGGGACACCCGGGAGGTTGGACATTCAGTACTTC; CDR3 protein: CASSSTGTPGRLDIQYF
V gene: TRBV7-2; J gene: TRBJ2-7; clone size: few; D gene: TRBD1; CDR3 DNA: TGTGCCAGCAGCTTAGGTAGGGGGCTCAACGAGCAGTACTTC; CDR3 protein: CASSLGRGLNEQYF
V gene: TRBV7-2; J gene: TRBJ2-3; clone size: many; D gene: TRBD2; CDR3 DNA: TGTGCCAGCACCGTAAGGGCTAGCGGGAGTGCAGATACGCAGTATTTT; CDR3 protein: CASTVRASGSADTQYF
V gene: TRBV6-1; J gene: TRBJ1-3; clone size: .; D gene: .; CDR3 DNA: TGTGCCAGCAGTGATTTAACAGCCCCGTGGAACACCATATATTTT; CDR3 protein: CASSDLTAPWNTIYF
V gene: TRBV6-2/TRBV6-3; J gene: TRBJ1-2; clone size: many; D gene: .; CDR3 DNA: TGTGCCAGCAGTTACGCCGACAGTATCTATGGCTACACCTTC; CDR3 protein: CASSYADSIYGYTF
V gene: TRBV7-9; J gene: TRBJ2-7; clone size: few; D gene: .; CDR3 DNA: TGTGCCAGCAGCTTACTCAGACGTGATGAGCAGTACTTC; CDR3 protein: CASSLLRRDEQYF
V gene: TRBV5-6; J gene: TRBJ2-3; clone size: few; D gene: TRBD2; CDR3 DNA: TGTGCCAGCAGCTTTCCCGGGGGGAGCACAGATACGCAGTATTTT; CDR3 protein: CASSFPGGSTDTQYF
V gene: TRBV2; J gene: TRBJ2-1; clone size: many; D gene: TRBD2; CDR3 DNA: TGTGCCAGCAGTGTAGGAGCGGGAGGTGAGAATGAGCAGTTCTTC; CDR3 protein: CASSVGAGGENEQFF
V gene: TRBV20-1; J gene: TRBJ2-7; clone size: .; D gene: .; CDR3 DNA: TGCAGTGCTAGAGGAGGGTCGCGATACGAGCAGTACTTC; CDR3 protein: CSARGGSRYEQYF
V gene: TRBV5-1; J gene: TRBJ2-2; clone size: few; D gene: .; CDR3 DNA: TGCGCCAGCAGCTTGTTCGGGGGCACCGGGGAGCTGTTTTTT; CDR3 protein: CASSLFGGTGELFF
V gene: TRBV9; J gene: TRBJ2-7; clone size: once; D gene: TRBD2; CDR3 DNA: TGTGCCAGCAGCGTAGGGCTAGCGGAATACGAGCAGTACTTC; CDR3 protein: CASSVGLAEYEQYF
V gene: TRBV9; J gene: TRBJ2-3; clone size: few; D gene: .; CDR3 DNA: TGTGCCAGCAGCGTAGCTTATGAGTATACGCAGTATTTT; CDR3 protein: CASSVAYEYTQYF
V gene: TRBV5-1; J gene: TRBJ2-2; clone size: .; D gene: .; CDR3 DNA: TGCGCCAGCAGCTTGGGTCAGGGGCACACCGGGGAGCTGTTTTTT; CDR3 protein: CASSLGQGHTGELFF
V gene: TRBV19; J gene: TRBJ1-1; clone size: .; D gene: .; CDR3 DNA: TGTGCCAGTAGTATCCGACACGAGACCTACACTGAAGCTTTCTTT; CDR3 protein: CASSIRHETYTEAFF
V gene: TRBV6-1; J gene: TRBJ1-1; clone size: .; D gene: .; CDR3 DNA: TGTGCCAGCAGGAACCAAGAGGGGGGGGCTTTCTTT; CDR3 protein: CASRNQEGGAFF
V gene: TRBV10-1; J gene: TRBJ2-1; clone size: few; D gene: TRBD1; CDR3 DNA: TGCGCCAGCAGTGAGGGGCGCCAGGGGGCGAATGAGCAGTTCTTC; CDR3 protein: CASSEGRQGANEQFF
V gene: TRBV13; J gene: TRBJ2-2; clone size: many; D gene: .; CDR3 DNA: TGTGCCAGCAGCACGGGGTCGGTGGGCACCGGGGAGCTGTTTTTT; CDR3 protein: CASSTGSVGTGELFF
V gene: TRBV4-2; J gene: TRBJ2-1; clone size: few; D gene: TRBD1; CDR3 DNA: TGTGCCAGCAGCCAAGATAGTGGGGGGACAGGGGGCAATGAGCAGTTCTTC; CDR3 protein: CASSQDSGGTGGNEQFF
V gene: TRBV7-9; J gene: TRBJ1-5; clone size: many; D gene: TRBD1; CDR3 DNA: TGTGCCAGCAGCCATGGGGACAGGGGGAGCAATCAGCCCCAGCATTTT; CDR3 protein: CASSHGDRGSNQPQHF
V gene: TRBV19; J gene: TRBJ2-3; clone size: .; D gene: .; CDR3 DNA: TGTGCCAGTAGTACGCGGGGGAAGCGGGACAAATATAGCACAGATACGCAGTATTTT; CDR3 protein: CASSTRGKRDKYSTDTQYF
V gene: TRBV7-6; J gene: TRBJ1-6; clone size: .; D gene: TRBD1; CDR3 DNA: TGTGCCAGCAGCGAGCAGGGGGGGACCCTCCACTTT; CDR3 protein: CASSEQGGTLHF
V gene: TRBV5-1; J gene: TRBJ1-1; clone size: many; D gene: .; CDR3 DNA: TGCGCCAGCAGCTTGGCTGGGGAAACCACTGAAGCTTTCTTT; CDR3 protein: CASSLAGETTEAFF
V gene: TRBV7-2; J gene: TRBJ2-3; clone size: few; D gene: .; CDR3 DNA: TGTGCCAGCAGCTGGGCCGGGACGCCCAACACAGATACGCAGTATTTT; CDR3 protein: CASSWAGTPNTDTQYF
V gene: TRBV18; J gene: TRBJ1-1; clone size: many; D gene: TRBD1; CDR3 DNA: TGTGCCAGCTCACAAGACAGGGGGCAGAACACTGAAGCTTTCTTT; CDR3 protein: CASSQDRGQNTEAFF
V gene: TRBV28; J gene: TRBJ1-6; clone size: many; D gene: TRBD1; CDR3 DNA: TGTGCCACCCCCTCGGACAGGGTGGGATCACCCCTCCACTTT; CDR3 protein: CATPSDRVGSPLHF
V gene: TRBV28; J gene: TRBJ1-1; clone size: many; D gene: .; CDR3 DNA: TGTGCCAGCAGCTCGAGGGAGTCCACTGAAGCTTTCTTT; CDR3 protein: CASSSRESTEAFF
V gene: TRBV20-1; J gene: TRBJ2-7; clone size: few; D gene: TRBD1; CDR3 DNA: TGCAGTGCTACTTGGGACAGGGGTACCTACGAGCAGTACTTC; CDR3 protein: CSATWDRGTYEQYF
V gene: TRBV28; J gene: TRBJ1-2; clone size: .; D gene: TRBD1; CDR3 DNA: TGTGCCAGCAGACCTGGACAGGGAGTCTATGGCTACACCTTC; CDR3 protein: CASRPGQGVYGYTF
V gene: TRBV7-9; J gene: TRBJ2-1; clone size: .; D gene: .; CDR3 DNA: TGTGCCAGCAGCTTAGCATACTCCAGGCAGTTCTTC; CDR3 protein: CASSLAYSRQFF
V gene: TRBV11-2; J gene: TRBJ2-7; clone size: many; D gene: .; CDR3 DNA: TGTGCCAGCAGCTTAGGAGGAGTCTACGAGCAGTACTTC; CDR3 protein: CASSLGGVYEQYF